This passage covers 4 T cell receptor beta chains from one sample sequenced in a study of T cell changes during pregnancy in multiple sclerosis. Sequencing used immunoSEQ multiplex PCR; TCRdb keeps in-frame clones, though not all of them. The repertoire holds 65,000 to 90,000 clones, with roughly 92% as singletons. The sequencing used peripheral blood, collected before pregnancy. The receptors originated from a female donor with multiple sclerosis, enrolled in a pregnancy study.

This clone has only a few counts. The chain couples TRBV5-4 to TRBJ2-1; TRBD2 matches 9 bases. Germline V gene lookup returns CDR1 SGHNT and CDR2 YYREEE (reference sequence). The CDR3 length is 16 residues. Unmatched junction bases numbered 14, after V lost 0 bases and J lost 13 bases. CDR3 nucleotide sequence: TGTGCCAGCAGCTTGGGAGCGGGAGGAGTAATTTCAAGTCAGTTCTTC. Protein: CASSLGAGGVISSQFF.

The chain uses TRBV7-3 and TRBJ2-1; TRBD2 agrees at 10 bases. V trimming: 0 bases; J trimming: 5 bases; junction bases outside the gene matches: 4. The germline gives CDR1 SGHTA, CDR2 FQGTGA. CDR3 size: 16 residues. CDR3 DNA sequence: TGTGCCAGCAGCTTAACATCTAGCGGGGGAGACAATGAGCAGTTCTTC. Translating gives CASSLTSSGGDNEQFF. The full variable domain, in which reference TRBV7-3 and TRBJ2-1 provide the parts outside the CDR3, is GAGVSQTPSNKVTEKGKYVELRCDPISGHTALYWYRQSLGQGPEFLIYFQGTGAADDSGLPNDRFFAVRPEGSVSTLKIQRTERGDSAVYLCASSLTSSGGDNEQFFGPGTRLTVL.

V and J are TRBV7-9 and TRBJ1-1, with a weak D call TRBD1 (6 bases). The CDR3 totals 14 residues. CDR1 SEHNR and CDR2 FQNEAQ come from the germline V gene (reference sequence). Deletions cut 3 bases from V and 4 bases from J, with 12 bases between. This CDR3 reads CASSFWGQGTEAFF. DNA for the CDR3: TGTGCCAGCAGCTTTTGGGGGCAGGGCACTGAAGCTTTCTTT. Filled out from reference TRBV7-9 and TRBJ1-1, the complete variable domain reads DTGVSQNPRHKITKRGQNVTFRCDPISEHNRLYWYRQTLGQGPEFLTYFQNEAQLEKSRLLSDRFSAERPKGSFSTLEIQRTEQGDSAMYLCASSFWGQGTEAFFGQGTRLTVV.

This sequence joins TRBV29-1 and TRBJ2-2, with D perhaps TRBD2 (5 bases). V was pared by 5 bases and J by 3 bases, with 13 bases between. The CDR3 spans 14 residues. The germline CDR1 and CDR2 sequences are SQVTM and ANQGSEA. The CDR3 loop is CSVLGLLDTGELFF. The CDR3 bases are TGCAGCGTTTTAGGACTCCTTGACACCGGGGAGCTGTTTTTT.